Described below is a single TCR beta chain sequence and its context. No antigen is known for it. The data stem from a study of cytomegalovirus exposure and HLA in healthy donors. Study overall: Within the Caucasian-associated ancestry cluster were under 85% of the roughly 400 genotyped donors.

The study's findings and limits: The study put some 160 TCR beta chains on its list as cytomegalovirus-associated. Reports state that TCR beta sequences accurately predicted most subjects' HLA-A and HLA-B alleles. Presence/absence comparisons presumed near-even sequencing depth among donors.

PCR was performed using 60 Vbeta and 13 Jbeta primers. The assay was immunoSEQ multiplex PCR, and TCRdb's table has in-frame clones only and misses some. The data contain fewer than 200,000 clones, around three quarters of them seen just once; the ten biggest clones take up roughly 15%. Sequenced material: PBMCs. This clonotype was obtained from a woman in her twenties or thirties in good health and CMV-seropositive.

The CDR3 reads CAVPGLGTDTQYF. The CDR3 DNA sequence: TGTGCCGTACCGGGACTAGGAACAGATACGCAGTATTTT. V is TRBV28 and J is TRBJ2-3; 8 bases fit TRBD2. Unmatched junction bases numbered 7, after V lost 11 bases and J lost 3 bases. CDR1 and CDR2 from the germline V gene are MDHEN and SYDVKM. This CDR3 is 13 amino acids long.